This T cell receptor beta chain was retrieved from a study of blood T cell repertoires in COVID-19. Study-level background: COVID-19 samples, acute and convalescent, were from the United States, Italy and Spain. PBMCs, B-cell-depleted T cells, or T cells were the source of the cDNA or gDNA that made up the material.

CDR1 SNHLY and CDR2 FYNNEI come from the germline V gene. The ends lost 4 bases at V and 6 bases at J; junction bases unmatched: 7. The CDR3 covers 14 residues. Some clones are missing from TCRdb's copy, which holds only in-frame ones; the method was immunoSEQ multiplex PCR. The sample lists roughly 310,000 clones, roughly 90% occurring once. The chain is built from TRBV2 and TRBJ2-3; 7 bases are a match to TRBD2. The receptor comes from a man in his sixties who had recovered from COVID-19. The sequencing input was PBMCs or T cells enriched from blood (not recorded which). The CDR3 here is CASSGLAAADTQYF. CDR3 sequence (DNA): TGTGCCAGCAGTGGGCTAGCGGCTGCTGATACGCAGTATTTT.